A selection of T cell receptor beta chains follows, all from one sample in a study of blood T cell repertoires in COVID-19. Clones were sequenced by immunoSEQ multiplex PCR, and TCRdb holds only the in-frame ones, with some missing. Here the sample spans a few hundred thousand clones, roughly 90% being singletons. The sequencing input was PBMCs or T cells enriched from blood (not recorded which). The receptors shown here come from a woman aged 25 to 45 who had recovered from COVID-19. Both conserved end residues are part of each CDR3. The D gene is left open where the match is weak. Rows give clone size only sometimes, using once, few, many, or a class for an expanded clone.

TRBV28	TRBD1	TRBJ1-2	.	CASSLNRGEFNYGYTF	TGTGCCAGCAGTTTAAACAGGGGGGAATTTAACTATGGCTACACCTTC
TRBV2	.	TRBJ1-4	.	CASRMDTFATNEKLFF	TGTGCCAGCAGGATGGACACGTTTGCAACTAATGAAAAACTGTTTTTT
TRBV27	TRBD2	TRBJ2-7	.	CASSLGLAGEQYF	TGTGCCAGCAGTTTGGGACTAGCGGGGGAGCAGTACTTC
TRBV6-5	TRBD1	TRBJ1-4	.	CASSYKKTGGREKLFF	TGTGCCAGCAGTTACAAAAAGACAGGGGGCCGTGAAAAACTGTTTTTT
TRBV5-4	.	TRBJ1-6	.	CASSTRGRSNSPLHF	TGTGCCAGCAGCACCAGGGGACGTTCTAATTCACCCCTCCACTTT
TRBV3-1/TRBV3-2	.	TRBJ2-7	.	CASSHGGGRSYEQYF	TGTGCCAGCAGCCATGGGGGCGGGCGTTCCTACGAGCAGTACTTC
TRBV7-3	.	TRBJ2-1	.	CASSRDSKFYNEQFF	TGTGCCTCGTCCAGGGACTCCAAATTCTACAATGAGCAGTTCTTC
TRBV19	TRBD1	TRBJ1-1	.	CASRTPGGPNTEAFF	TGTGCCAGTAGAACCCCAGGGGGCCCGAACACTGAAGCTTTCTTT
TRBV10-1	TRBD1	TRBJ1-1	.	CASSDGTGGNTEAFF	TGCGCCAGCAGTGACGGGACAGGGGGGAACACTGAAGCTTTCTTT
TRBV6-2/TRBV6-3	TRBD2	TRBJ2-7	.	CASSYRFSGGPGEQYF	TGTGCCAGCAGTTATCGGTTCTCGGGGGGGCCGGGCGAGCAGTACTTC
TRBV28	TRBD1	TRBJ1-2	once	CASRVNTQGAWGYTF	TGTGCCAGCAGGGTCAATACACAGGGGGCCTGGGGCTACACCTTC
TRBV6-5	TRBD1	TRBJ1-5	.	CASRPRDRENQPQHF	TGTGCCAGCAGACCCCGGGACAGGGAGAATCAGCCCCAGCATTTT
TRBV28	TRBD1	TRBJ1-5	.	CASKGTVMAQPQHF	TGTGCCAGCAAAGGGACAGTCATGGCTCAGCCCCAGCATTTT
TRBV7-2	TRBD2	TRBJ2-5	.	CASSLTSGGVETQYF	TGTGCCAGCAGCTTGACTAGCGGGGGCGTGGAGACCCAGTACTTC
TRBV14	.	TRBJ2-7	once	CASSQGMGGTYEQYF	TGTGCCAGCAGCCAAGGTATGGGCGGGACCTACGAGCAGTACTTC
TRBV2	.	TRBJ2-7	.	CASNRQLFSYEQYF	TGTGCCAGCAACAGACAGCTATTCTCGTACGAGCAGTACTTC
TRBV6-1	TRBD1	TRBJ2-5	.	CASSGTGRNFQETQYF	TGTGCCAGCAGTGGGACAGGGCGAAATTTCCAAGAGACCCAGTACTTC
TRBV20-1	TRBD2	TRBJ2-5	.	CSASTGRGYQETQYF	TGCAGTGCTAGTACGGGGAGGGGCTACCAAGAGACCCAGTACTTC
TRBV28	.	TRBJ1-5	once	CASIQGGHSNQPQHF	TGTGCCAGCATCCAGGGAGGTCATAGCAATCAGCCCCAGCATTTT
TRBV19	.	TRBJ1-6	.	CASSTPRSPLHF	TGTGCCAGTAGCACGCCTCGGTCACCCCTCCACTTT
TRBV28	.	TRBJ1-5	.	CASTLIGGAVSNQPQHF	TGTGCCAGCACCCTAATCGGAGGGGCCGTTAGCAATCAGCCCCAGCATTTT
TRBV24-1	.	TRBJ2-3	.	CATSDSTATDTQYF	TGTGCCACCAGTGATTCGACAGCCACAGATACGCAGTATTTT
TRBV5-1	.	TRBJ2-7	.	CASSLGSSGEQYF	TGCGCCAGCAGCTTGGGAAGCAGCGGCGAGCAGTACTTC
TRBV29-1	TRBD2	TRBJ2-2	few	CSVEEREPGELFF	TGCAGCGTTGAAGAGCGGGAGCCCGGGGAGCTGTTTTTT
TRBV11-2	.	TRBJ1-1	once	CASSTLRGLPEAFF	TGTGCCAGCAGCACGCTCAGGGGTTTGCCTGAAGCTTTCTTT
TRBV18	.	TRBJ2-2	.	CASSPGQQTGELFF	TGTGCCAGCTCACCGGGGCAGCAAACCGGGGAGCTGTTTTTT
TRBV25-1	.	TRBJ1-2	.	CASSEGQFHGYTF	TGTGCCAGCAGTGAGGGGCAGTTCCATGGCTACACCTTC
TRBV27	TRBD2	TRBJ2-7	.	CASSLRGGRTYEQYF	TGTGCCAGCAGTTTACGCGGGGGGCGCACCTACGAGCAGTACTTC